One sample yielded the 27 T cell receptor beta chains listed below, sequenced in a study of T cell repertoires in cytomegalovirus infection. TCRdb recomputed calls from the reads with MiXCR, one row per CDR3 protein. Counted here are some 680,000 distinct CDR3 sequences, 35% occurring once; the ten biggest clones make up 2.5% to 3.5%. Input material: PBMCs. The origin of the receptors is a human donor in good health (CMV status not recorded). Some clones in this sample may be carry-over from other donors' samples.

Only a few counts were recorded for this clonotype. The chain combines TRBV4-1 with TRBJ2-7, with D perhaps being TRBD1 or TRBD2 (6 bases each). Germline V gene lookup returns CDR1 MGHRA and CDR2 YSYEKL. V gave up 2 bases and J gave up 5 bases, with 16 bases separating them. The CDR3 runs 15 residues. The CDR3, as DNA: TGCGCCAGCAGCCAACCCTGGGGGGCCGACCACGAGCAGTACTTC. Its translation: CASSQPWGADHEQYF.

Ten or more counts support this clonotype. V is TRBV28 and J is TRBJ1-2; possible D gene TRBD1, 6 bases. This CDR3 comprises 22 residues. The germline CDR1 and CDR2 sequences are MDHEN and SYDVKM. Trimming removed 1 base from V and 0 bases from J, with 30 bases in between. The CDR3 DNA reads TGTGCCAGCAGTTTATCCCCGATGACAGGAACGCTTTTAAGAGACGCTAACTATGGCTACACCTTC. This sequence encodes CASSLSPMTGTLLRDANYGYTF.

This clonotype has just a few counts. J is TRBJ2-3 and V is TRBV7-6; D is possibly TRBD1 (5 bases). CDR1 is SGHVS, CDR2 FNYEAQ, per germline. Trimming pared 0 bases from V and 2 bases from J, leaving 15 bases between. There are 17 residues in the CDR3. CDR3 sequence: CASSLAGSPTVTDTQYF. CDR3 nucleotide sequence: TGTGCCAGCAGCTTAGCGGGGTCCCCGACAGTCACAGATACGCAGTATTTT.

Note on this clonotype: This could be a read error, since a much larger clone is one nucleotide away. V and J are TRBV11-2 and TRBJ2-1; no firm D call. The CDR3 consists of 15 residues. Per germline, CDR1 SGHAT and CDR2 FQNNGV. In DNA, the CDR3 is TGTGCCAGCAGCTTAGAGTTAAGCTCCTACAATGAGCAGTTATTC. It codes for CASSLELSSYNEQLF.

This clonotype appeared once. This sequence joins TRBV2 and TRBJ2-3; maybe TRBD2 (6 bases). V shed 3 bases and J shed 5 bases, with 15 bases lying between them. This CDR3 is 15 amino acids long. The V gene's germline CDR1 is SNHLY and CDR2 FYNNEI. The CDR3 DNA sequence: TGTGCCAGCAGTGATCCCCCGACTAGTCAAGATACGCAGTATTTT. It translates to CASSDPPTSQDTQYF.

V is TRBV20-1 and J is TRBJ2-3; unclear D gene. The CDR3 has 14 amino acids. Germline CDR1 DFQATT, CDR2 SNEGSKA (reference sequence). Here the CDR3 DNA reads TGCAGCCCCAAAGACCCGACTAGCACAGATACGCAGTATTTT. Amino acids: CSPKDPTSTDTQYF.

V and J are TRBV7-6 and TRBJ1-1; maybe TRBD1 (5 bases). Germline values: CDR1 SGHVS, CDR2 FNYEAQ. The length of the CDR3 is 18 residues. V lost 5 bases and J lost 0, with 22 bases in between. The CDR3 reads CASSLQTVGTGLNTEAFF. The CDR3, as DNA: TGTGCCAGCAGCCTACAAACTGTAGGGACGGGACTGAACACTGAAGCTTTCTTT.

The chain is built from TRBV29-1 and TRBJ2-4; 7 bases fit TRBD2. The CDR3 is 13 residues long. The trim removed 7 bases at V and 6 bases at J, leaving 9 bases unmatched. Looked up from germline, CDR1 is SQVTM and CDR2 is ANQGSEA. The CDR3, as DNA: TGCAGCGCCTCCCGGGGGGTCAGAAACATTCAGTACTTC. It codes for CSASRGVRNIQYF.

In DNA form, the CDR3 reads TGCAGCGTTGTTGGAGGGGGGTATACGGGCTACGAGCAGTACTTC. It specifies CSVVGGGYTGYEQYF. The rearrangement uses TRBV29-1 and TRBJ2-7, with D perhaps given as TRBD1 or TRBD2 (6 bases each). The germline V gene has CDR1 SQVTM and CDR2 ANQGSEA. The CDR3 runs to 15 residues. V dropped 4 bases and J dropped 3 bases, with 19 bases sitting between them.

In its sample, this clonotype was seen many times. The genes are TRBV29-1 and TRBJ1-4, with a tentative D call TRBD1 (5 bases). Between the trimmed V and J ends, which lost 5 bases and 8 bases, there was a span of 15 bases. The CDR3 consists of 13 residues. The germline CDR1 and CDR2 sequences are SQVTM and ANQGSEA. The CDR3 DNA reads TGCAGCGTTCCCACCTGGGACGGCGAAAAACTGTTTTTT. It encodes CSVPTWDGEKLFF.

This sequence joins TRBV5-4 and TRBJ1-1, with a weak D call TRBD1 (5 bases). The V gene lost 3 bases and the J gene lost 9 bases, with 12 bases spanning the gap. CDR1 and CDR2 from the germline V gene are SGHNT and YYREEE (reference sequence). The CDR3 consists of 12 residues. The CDR3 DNA is TGTGCCAGCAGCTGGGGGAGGGCGCAAGCTTTCTTT. Amino acid sequence: CASSWGRAQAFF.

The table lists this clonotype with a few counts. The chain recombines TRBV6-5 with TRBJ2-3; D uncertain. From germline, CDR1 is MNHEY and CDR2 SVGAGI. V shed 2 bases and J shed 1 base, with 7 bases lying between them. CDR3 length: 14 amino acids. The CDR3 sequence: CASSYPDRTDTQYF. The CDR3 coding sequence is TGTGCCAGCAGTTACCCTGACCGCACAGATACGCAGTATTTT.

The rearrangement joins TRBV5-1 to TRBJ2-5, with 7 bases fitting TRBD1. The CDR3 has 16 residues. CDR1 and CDR2 from the germline V gene are SGHRS and YFSETQ. Losses at the gene ends were 3 bases for V and 0 bases for J; bases not matched to a gene: 8. The CDR3 DNA is TGCGCCAGCAGCTATTCCGACAGGGCGAACCAAGAGACCCAGTACTTC. As protein: CASSYSDRANQETQYF. The full variable domain, with the rest looked up from reference TRBV5-1 and TRBJ2-5, is KAGVTQTPRYLIKTRGQQVTLSCSPISGHRSVSWYQQTPGQGLQFLFEYFSETQRNKGNFPGRFSGRQFSNSRSEMNVSTLELGDSALYLCASSYSDRANQETQYFGPGTRLLVL.

About this clonotype: Without the conserved terminal phenylalanine or tryptophan, this CDR3 likely stems from a read error. The limits of the CDR3 on the DNA are not certain, so only TCRdb's listed CDR3 is given. CDR3 loop: CASSSPGQIASL. The chain combines TRBV12-3 or TRBV12-4 with TRBJ1-1; the table's D call, TRBD1, was not checked against the DNA. The CDR3 has 12 amino acids, counting both end residues.

The chain carries TRBV12-3 or TRBV12-4 and TRBJ2-7; 8 nucleotides line up with TRBD1. The CDR3 spans 15 residues. J was trimmed by 2 bases and V by 3 bases; bases with no gene match: 6. The CDR3 nucleotides are TGTGCCAGCAGTTTTATACAGGGGGGTACCTACGAGCAGTACTTC. Protein: CASSFIQGGTYEQYF.

This clonotype has a handful of counts. The chain carries TRBV6-1 and TRBJ2-1; D gene uncertain. Germline CDR1 reads MNHNS; CDR2 reads SASEGT. Trimming pared 5 bases from V and 4 bases from J, leaving 12 bases between. The CDR3 is 14 amino acids. The CDR3 bases are TGTGCCAGCAGTCGGTGGGTCGGGTACAATGAGCAGTTCTTC. It codes for CASSRWVGYNEQFF.

This clonotype was detected only a few times. This rearrangement joins TRBV5-1 to TRBJ2-3; 8 positions match TRBD2. This CDR3 contains 16 residues. With V trimmed by 0 bases and J by 5 bases, 8 bases remained unmatched. CDR1 and CDR2 (germline): SGHRS, YFSETQ. In nucleotides, the CDR3 is TGCGCCAGCAGCTTGGTTGCGGGGGGCGGCGAAGATACGCAGTATTTT. Translated: CASSLVAGGGEDTQYF.

The chain uses TRBV7-2 and TRBJ2-7, with TRBD2 matching over 7 bases. This CDR3 comprises 13 residues. Per germline, CDR1 SGHTA and CDR2 FQGNSA. The junction had 16 bases not matched to a gene; V was cut back by 8 bases and J by 12 bases. The CDR3 spells CASRSGLNLYWYF. For the CDR3, the DNA is TGTGCCAGCCGCTCGGGACTAAACCTATATTGGTACTTC.

The chain combines TRBV9 with TRBJ2-5; 8 bases map to TRBD2. The trim removed 0 bases at V and 2 bases at J, leaving 6 bases unmatched. This CDR3 has 16 residues. Germline V gene sequence: CDR1 SGDLS, CDR2 YYNGEE. This CDR3 is CASSVAIAGTQETQYF. The CDR3 region has the DNA TGTGCCAGCAGCGTAGCGATAGCGGGGACTCAAGAGACCCAGTACTTC.

The CDR3 reads CASSFGTASRETQYF. As DNA, the CDR3 is TGTGCCAGCAGTTTTGGGACAGCATCCCGGGAGACCCAGTACTTC. This chain joins TRBV28 and TRBJ2-5, with 7 bases that match TRBD1. The V segment lost 3 bases and the J segment 5 bases; nucleotides outside the gene matches: 9. Per the germline V gene, CDR1 is MDHEN and CDR2 is SYDVKM. The CDR3 covers 15 residues.

The rearrangement uses TRBV28 and TRBJ2-5, with 13 bases aligning to TRBD2. Per germline, CDR1 MDHEN and CDR2 SYDVKM. V trimming: 4 bases; J trimming: 1 base; junction bases outside the gene matches: 6. There are 17 residues in the CDR3. CDR3 DNA sequence: TGTGCCAGCAGTTCGACCAGGACTAGCGGGGGCCAAGAGACCCAGTACTTC. Encoded protein: CASSSTRTSGGQETQYF.

Details on this clonotype: A much larger clone differs by one base, so this may be a read error. The genes are TRBV28 and TRBJ2-7, with D unclear. This CDR3 region has 11 residues. V was pared by 5 bases and J by 2 bases, with 4 bases between. The germline CDR1 and CDR2 sequences are MDHEN and SYDVKM. The DNA for the CDR3 is TGTGCCAGCAGTAACGCCTACGAGCAGTACTTC. This encodes CASSNAYEQYF.

This clonotype was picked up many times. This chain uses TRBV6-1 with TRBJ2-5; TRBD2 matches 9 bases. Germline CDR1 is MNHNS and CDR2 is SASEGT. The CDR3 runs to 16 residues. The trim removed 1 base at V and 5 bases at J, leaving 8 bases unmatched. CDR3 in DNA: TGTGCCAGCAGTGAAGTTGCGGGAGGGCCGATGGAGACCCAGTACTTC. This sequence encodes CASSEVAGGPMETQYF.

This clonotype has more than one count but fewer than ten. The V call is TRBV7-8, the J call TRBJ2-3, with D unresolved. CDR3 length: 17 residues. Germline-derived CDR1 and CDR2 are SGHVS and FQNEAQ. V was pared by 3 bases and J by 2 bases, with 18 bases between. CDR3 residues: CASSFSRQAEYTDTQYF. The CDR3 coding sequence is TGTGCCAGCAGCTTCAGCCGGCAAGCAGAGTACACAGATACGCAGTATTTT. The variable domain in full, with the rest retrieved from reference TRBV7-8 and TRBJ2-3, is GAGVSQSPRYKVAKRGQDVALRCDPISGHVSLFWYQQALGQGPEFLTYFQNEAQLDKSGLPSDRFFAERPEGSVSTLKIQRTQQEDSAVYLCASSFSRQAEYTDTQYFGPGTRLTVL.

The chain is built from TRBV19 and TRBJ2-7; TRBD2 agrees at 8 bases. Germline V gene sequence: CDR1 LNHDA, CDR2 SQIVND (reference sequence). Trimming removed 5 bases from V and 6 bases from J; junction bases left unmatched: 12. The CDR3 runs to 15 residues. The chain's CDR3 is CASSSRGSGKAEQYF. The CDR3 coding sequence is TGTGCCAGTAGTTCCAGGGGTAGCGGGAAAGCCGAGCAGTACTTC.

This clonotype is a singleton in its sample. Because it lacks the conserved phenylalanine or tryptophan at the end, this CDR3 is likely a read error. The chain has TRBV27 and TRBJ1-1, with D hard to call. Germline CDR1 MNHEY, CDR2 SMNVEV (reference sequence). V lost 2 bases and J lost 4, with 11 bases in between. The CDR3 has 14 residues. The DNA for the CDR3 is TGTGCCAGCAGTTTAGTCAGGCTGGGCACTGAAGCTTTCTTG. Its protein product is CASSLVRLGTEAFL.

There are a few counts of this clonotype. The chain carries TRBV5-1 and TRBJ1-2; 7 nucleotides align to TRBD1. The V gene's germline CDR1 is SGHRS and CDR2 YFSETQ. Unmatched junction bases numbered 13, after V lost 3 bases and J lost 8 bases. CDR3 length: 15 residues. This chain's CDR3 is CASSSGQISMGGYTF. Here the CDR3 DNA reads TGCGCCAGCAGCTCGGGACAGATCTCTATGGGGGGCTACACCTTC. Based on the CDR3 plus reference TRBV5-1 and TRBJ1-2, the full variable domain is KAGVTQTPRYLIKTRGQQVTLSCSPISGHRSVSWYQQTPGQGLQFLFEYFSETQRNKGNFPGRFSGRQFSNSRSEMNVSTLELGDSALYLCASSSGQISMGGYTFGSGTRLTVV.